This T cell receptor beta chain was documented in a study of cytomegalovirus exposure and HLA in healthy donors. Looking at the study overall: Unique TCRs numbering roughly 85 million, obtained from HLA-typed donors, made up an early data release.

Whole-study findings and limits: Exclusion applied to some V segments, including TRBV6-2 and TRBV6-3, as they were indistinguishable. Most TCR beta V segments were productive about 90% or about 30% of the time in an earlier analysis. The dataset shows that most TCR sequences were rare, while some public TCRs occurred in many donors.

In regard to this clone: Its antigen is currently unknown.

In the PCR, 60 Vbeta and 13 Jbeta primers were used. This table comes from immunoSEQ multiplex PCR, and its TCRdb copy is limited to in-frame clones, with some not included. The data contain some 150,000 clones, roughly 80% of them singletons. Germline CDR1 reads LNHDA; CDR2 reads SQIVND (reference sequence). V was pared by 5 bases and J by 0 bases, with 3 bases of the junction left unmatched. The CDR3 sequence is 14 residues long. The sequenced material came from PBMCs. This sequence originates from a woman aged 25 to 45 in good health and CMV-seronegative. The gene calls are TRBV19 and TRBJ1-1; TRBD1 agrees at 7 bases. As DNA, the CDR3 is TGTGCCAGTAGTGCCGGGACAGTGAACACTGAAGCTTTCTTT. This gives the protein CASSAGTVNTEAFF.